The 27 T cell receptor beta chains in this list originate from one sample, sequenced in a study of PD-1 blockade in classical Hodgkin lymphoma (TCRdb year 2020). The library was obtained by the immunoSEQ multiplex PCR assay. This immuneACCESS table, as held by TCRdb, lists in-frame sequences with V and J called but not all clones. Of the missing ones, under half trace to an unresolved V gene in checked studies; the others have no known cause. Here the sample has about 24,000 clones; about four fifths occur a single time. More than 20% of the sample rests with the top ten. What this sample's time point label stands for: cycle 4 day 1 (C4D1), after 6 weeks of nivolumab. All trial patients had relapsed after autologous stem cell transplantation, with cohorts A, B and C differing in prior brentuximab vedotin exposure. The sequencing here drew on peripheral blood mononuclear cells (PBMCs), taken before the fourth cycle of nivolumab. These receptors were taken from a human donor with classical Hodgkin lymphoma.

The chain uses TRBV6-1 and TRBJ1-1, with no clear D. CDR3 length: 15 amino acids. The germline gives CDR1 MNHNS, CDR2 SASEGT. Trimming removed 7 bases from V and 0 bases from J, with 15 bases in between. DNA of the CDR3: TGTGCCAGCACCGGACTCGTCACGGTGAACACTGAAGCTTTCTTT. This gives the protein CASTGLVTVNTEAFF.

The V gene is TRBV2, the J gene TRBJ1-6; D call uncertain. Per germline, CDR1 SNHLY and CDR2 FYNNEI. V was shortened by 7 bases and J by 0 bases, with 7 bases between the two germline ends. There are 14 residues in the CDR3. The CDR3 region is CASMGNSYNSPLHF. CDR3 in DNA: TGTGCCAGCATGGGCAACTCCTATAATTCACCCCTCCACTTT.

The V call is TRBV5-6, the J call TRBJ1-1; possible D gene TRBD1, 5 bases. CDR3 size: 12 residues. V gave up 4 bases and J gave up 7 bases, with 11 bases separating them. Per germline, CDR1 SGHDT and CDR2 YYEEEE. For the CDR3, the DNA is TGTGCCAGCAGCCCGGGGGTTGATGAAGCTTTCTTT. Translating it yields CASSPGVDEAFF.

The V and J genes are TRBV30 and TRBJ1-5; no firm D call. CDR1 and CDR2 from the germline V gene are GTSNPN and SVGIG (reference sequence). Trimming took 1 base from V and 1 from J, leaving 11 bases between them. The CDR3 is made up of 15 amino acids. Here the CDR3 reads CAWSALGNSNQPQHF. CDR3 DNA: TGTGCCTGGAGTGCCCTAGGGAACAGCAATCAGCCCCAGCATTTT.

V usage is TRBV27 and J usage is TRBJ1-5; 9 bases are shared with TRBD1. The CDR3 has 16 residues. J gave up 5 bases and V 2 bases, and 7 bases lay outside the gene matches. Germline assignment: CDR1 MNHEY and CDR2 SMNVEV (reference sequence). CDR3 region: CASSLGTGREDQPQHF. DNA for the CDR3: TGTGCCAGCAGTTTAGGGACAGGGAGGGAGGATCAGCCCCAGCATTTT.

The chain joins TRBV10-2 to TRBJ2-7; D is possibly TRBD2 (5 bases). V was clipped by 6 bases and J by 6 bases, with 9 bases between them. CDR1 is WSHSY and CDR2 is SAAADI in the germline V gene. This CDR3 comprises 11 residues. The CDR3 loop is CASRASSEQYF. In DNA form, the CDR3 reads TGCGCCAGCAGGGCTAGCAGCGAGCAGTACTTC.

The V and J genes are TRBV2 and TRBJ1-4; D unresolved. The germline V gene has CDR1 SNHLY and CDR2 FYNNEI. V was shortened by 6 bases and J by 7 bases, with 15 bases between the two germline ends. The CDR3 length is 14 residues. CDR3 sequence reads: CASSTTGVSEKLFF. Here the CDR3 DNA reads TGTGCCAGCAGCACGACTGGGGTCAGTGAAAAACTGTTTTTT.

The V gene is TRBV6-6, the J gene TRBJ2-7; 8 bases agree with TRBD2. Germline V gene sequence: CDR1 MNHNY, CDR2 SVGAGI (reference sequence). V trimming: 6 bases; J trimming: 1 base; junction bases outside the gene matches: 11. CDR3 size: 16 residues. The CDR3 sequence: CASRTIRGLESYEQYF. Here the CDR3 DNA reads TGTGCCAGCAGAACTATCCGGGGACTAGAATCCTACGAGCAGTACTTC.

The chain joins TRBV5-6 to TRBJ2-7; 9 positions agree with TRBD2. CDR3 length: 16 amino acids. V trimming: 2 bases; J trimming: 2 bases; junction bases outside the gene matches: 8. The V gene's germline CDR1 is SGHDT and CDR2 YYEEEE. The CDR3 coding sequence is TGTGCCAGCAGCTTTTTCCAAGCGGGGGGCCCCTACGAGCAGTACTTC. Translated: CASSFFQAGGPYEQYF.

This clone showed up just once. The rearrangement links TRBV13 to TRBJ2-3; D is uncertain. This CDR3 comprises 14 residues. Germline V gene sequence: CDR1 PRHDT, CDR2 FYEKMQ (reference sequence). V dropped 1 base and J dropped 2 bases, with 7 bases sitting between them. The CDR3 DNA is TGTGCCAGCAGCTTAGTCCGGCTCACAGATACGCAGTATTTT. Protein: CASSLVRLTDTQYF.

The rearrangement uses TRBV6-1 and TRBJ2-1; no definite D call. The CDR3 is 15 amino acids. Germline V gene data show CDR1 as MNHNS and CDR2 as SASEGT. The V gene lost 8 bases and the J gene lost 3 bases, with 17 bases spanning the gap. CDR3 residues: CASASRGDVYNEQFF. The DNA of the CDR3 is TGTGCCAGCGCATCCCGTGGGGATGTCTACAATGAGCAGTTCTTC.

This chain joins TRBV12-5 and TRBJ2-5; 9 nucleotides line up with TRBD2. CDR1 LGHNT and CDR2 FRNRAP come from the germline V gene. V was pared by 0 bases and J by 4 bases, with 9 bases of the junction left unmatched. The CDR3 spans 17 residues. CDR3 sequence reads: CASGLVMGREGRETQYF. The CDR3 coding sequence is TGTGCTAGTGGTTTGGTAATGGGGCGGGAGGGGAGAGAGACCCAGTACTTC.

The V and J genes are TRBV5-1 and TRBJ2-7; D unclear. Trimming cost V 0 bases and J 6 bases, with 7 bases left between them. The CDR3 is made up of 12 amino acids. Germline CDR1 is SGHRS and CDR2 is YFSETQ. The CDR3 loop is CASSLEGSEQYF. CDR3 nucleotide sequence: TGCGCCAGCAGCTTGGAGGGAAGCGAGCAGTACTTC.

The CDR3 protein is CASSPGLAEQETQYF. Here the CDR3 DNA reads TGTGCCAGCAGCCCGGGACTAGCAGAGCAAGAGACCCAGTACTTC. J is TRBJ2-5 and V is TRBV11-2, with TRBD2 matching 9 bases. CDR1 is SGHAT and CDR2 is FQNNGV in the germline V gene. This CDR3 spans 15 amino acids. V shed 5 bases and J 2 bases; nucleotides not matched to a gene: 6.

The rearrangement uses TRBV9 and TRBJ2-5; D gene unclear. Deletions cut 4 bases from V and 2 bases from J, with 15 bases between. Germline loops: CDR1 SGDLS, CDR2 YYNGEE. The CDR3 has 15 amino acids. CDR3 nucleotides: TGTGCCAGCAGCCCTCAATGGGGATCTCAAGAGACCCAGTACTTC. This translates into CASSPQWGSQETQYF. Variable domain in full (rest from reference TRBV9 and TRBJ2-5): DSGVTQTPKHLITATGQRVTLRCSPRSGDLSVYWYQQSLDQGLQFLIQYYNGEERAKGNILERFSAQQFPDLHSELNLSSLELGDSALYFCASSPQWGSQETQYFGPGTRLLVL.

The chain has TRBV5-1 and TRBJ1-1, with TRBD1 matching over 7 bases. Per germline, CDR1 SGHRS and CDR2 YFSETQ. The CDR3 length is 13 residues. The V and J ends lost 1 base and 3 bases, in that order; junction bases with no gene match: 0. The CDR3 sequence: CASSLTGDTEAFF. The DNA for the CDR3 is TGCGCCAGCAGCTTGACAGGGGACACTGAAGCTTTCTTT.

The chain recombines TRBV5-1 with TRBJ2-7; TRBD1 is a possible D gene (6 bases). The CDR3 spans 15 residues. The germline V and J ends were trimmed by 1 base and 3 bases, with 14 bases remaining between them. Germline values: CDR1 SGHRS, CDR2 YFSETQ. Here the CDR3 reads CASSLRWQGNYEQYF. The CDR3 nucleotides read TGCGCCAGCAGCTTGAGGTGGCAGGGGAACTACGAGCAGTACTTC.

V and J are TRBV13 and TRBJ2-1; tentatively, D is TRBD1 (5 bases). The CDR3 is 19 amino acids. V shed 2 bases and J shed 0 bases, with 20 bases lying between them. Looked up from germline, CDR1 is PRHDT and CDR2 is FYEKMQ (reference sequence). CDR3 in DNA: TGTGCCAGCAGCTTAAGGTTTGGGGCAGAAAGGGTCTCCTACAATGAGCAGTTCTTC. This encodes CASSLRFGAERVSYNEQFF.

This sequence joins TRBV5-1 and TRBJ2-1, with D perhaps matching TRBD1 (5 bases). V gave up 3 bases and J gave up 0 bases, with 7 bases separating them. The length of the CDR3 is 14 residues. Germline assignment: CDR1 SGHRS and CDR2 YFSETQ. CDR3 in DNA: TGCGCCAGCAGCTACGACAGCTCCTACAATGAGCAGTTCTTC. Encoded protein: CASSYDSSYNEQFF.

The chain links TRBV7-8 to TRBJ2-1; D may be TRBD2 (5 bases). Germline V lookup: CDR1 SGHVS, CDR2 FQNEAQ. This CDR3 spans 15 amino acids. Trimming removed 2 bases from V and 0 bases from J, with 8 bases in between. This CDR3 reads CASSLPRASYNEQFF. In nucleotides, the CDR3 is TGTGCCAGCAGCTTACCGCGGGCCTCCTACAATGAGCAGTTCTTC.

The chain combines TRBV5-1 with TRBJ2-7, with a tentative D call TRBD2 (6 bases). Germline CDR1 reads SGHRS; CDR2 reads YFSETQ. The CDR3 runs to 16 residues. V was cut by 4 bases and J by 4 bases, with 21 bases left in between. Written as DNA, the CDR3 is TGCGCCAGCAGCGATGAAGGGGTGGGCAGCGGGTACGAGCAGTACTTC. Its translation is CASSDEGVGSGYEQYF.

V gene TRBV18 combines with J gene TRBJ2-7; D call uncertain. Per the germline V gene, CDR1 is KGHSH and CDR2 is LQKENI. This CDR3 spans 12 amino acids. Trimming took off 5 bases at V and 1 base at J, with 6 bases between the two ends. In nucleotides, the CDR3 is TGTGCCAGCTCATCCTCTTCCTACGAGCAGTACTTC. It codes for CASSSSSYEQYF. Together with reference TRBV18 and TRBJ2-7, the CDR3 gives the full variable domain: NAGVMQNPRHLVRRRGQEARLRCSPMKGHSHVYWYRQLPEEGLKFMVYLQKENIIDESGMPKERFSAEFPKEGPSILRIQQVVRGDSAAYFCASSSSSYEQYFGPGTRLTVT.

This chain uses TRBV5-4 with TRBJ2-1; D call uncertain. The CDR3 has 14 amino acids. V was cut by 1 base and J by 0 bases, with 5 bases left in between. The germline V gene encodes CDR1 SGHNT and CDR2 YYREEE (reference sequence). For the CDR3, the DNA is TGTGCCAGCAGCTTGATTGTCTCCTACAATGAGCAGTTCTTC. This codes for CASSLIVSYNEQFF.

This clone appeared a few times. The genes are TRBV19 and TRBJ1-2; D gene unclear. The CDR3 extends over 11 amino acids. V was clipped by 6 bases and J by 8 bases, with 10 bases between them. CDR1 is LNHDA and CDR2 is SQIVND in the germline V gene (reference sequence). The CDR3 DNA sequence: TGTGCCAGTAGGTTATCAGGCGGCTACACCTTC. This gives the protein CASRLSGGYTF.

The CDR3 DNA sequence: TGCGCCAGCAGCCCGCAGACAGGGGGCAATCAGCCCCAGCATTTT. It encodes CASSPQTGGNQPQHF. The rearrangement links TRBV4-1 to TRBJ1-5, with 8 bases lining up with TRBD1. Germline CDR1 is MGHRA and CDR2 is YSYEKL. The V gene end was trimmed by 4 bases and the J gene end by 2 bases; junction bases not matched to a gene: 4. The CDR3 covers 15 residues.

This clone has only one observation. The chain uses TRBV28 and TRBJ1-2, with D uncertain. The V and J ends lost 6 bases and 4 bases respectively, with 9 bases between them. Germline assignment: CDR1 MDHEN and CDR2 SYDVKM. The CDR3 sequence is 12 residues long. The CDR3 is CASRAAIYGYTF. The CDR3 DNA is TGTGCCAGCAGGGCTGCTATCTATGGCTACACCTTC.

The rearrangement uses TRBV11-3 and TRBJ2-5; 10 nucleotides align to TRBD1. There are 17 residues in the CDR3. Germline trimming cut 0 bases from V and 6 bases from J; bases unmatched to any gene: 10. Germline values: CDR1 SGHNT, CDR2 YENEEA. The CDR3, as DNA: TGTGCCAGCAGCTTAGATCACGGGACAGGGGAGGGAAAGACCCAGTACTTC. This sequence encodes CASSLDHGTGEGKTQYF.